This T cell receptor (beta chain) is drawn from a study of beta chain features in type 1 diabetes. As for the study in general: Age, gender and cell yields were alike across patients and healthy donors.

Investigators reverse transcribed all isolated RNA, so they sequenced expressed TCRB transcripts. TCRdb's table, derived via immunoSEQ multiplex PCR, lists solely in-frame clones and lacks some. Of more than 140,000 clones in the sample, about a tenth were seen once. Study findings and constraints: Insertion counts at VDJ junctions were lower in type 1 diabetes patients, who also showed more deletions there. Shorter TCRB CDR3s, moderately but significantly so, were found in Type 1 diabetes patients in all four CD4+ subsets.

By way of CD45RO/CCR7/CD25/CD127/CD95/CD27, the CD4+ regulatory, stem cell-like memory, central memory and naive cells were sorted. Germline CDR1 SGHRS, CDR2 YFSETQ. The CDR3 has 11 amino acids. On this clone: Its antigen is undetermined. A clone one base away is much larger, so this may be a read error.

The V call is TRBV5-1, the J call TRBJ2-5; D not resolved. Sequencing was done on a sample of central memory CD4+ T cells from blood. This receptor was taken from a woman aged 40-49 years in good health. CDR3 DNA sequence: TGTGCCAGCAGCTTGCTGGAGACCCAGTACTTC. Protein product: CASSLLETQYF. Full variable domain (missing parts from reference TRBV5-1 and TRBJ2-5): KAGVTQTPRYLIKTRGQQVTLSCSPISGHRSVSWYQQTPGQGLQFLFEYFSETQRNKGNFPGRFSGRQFSNSRSEMNVSTLELGDSALYLCASSLLETQYFGPGTRLLVL.